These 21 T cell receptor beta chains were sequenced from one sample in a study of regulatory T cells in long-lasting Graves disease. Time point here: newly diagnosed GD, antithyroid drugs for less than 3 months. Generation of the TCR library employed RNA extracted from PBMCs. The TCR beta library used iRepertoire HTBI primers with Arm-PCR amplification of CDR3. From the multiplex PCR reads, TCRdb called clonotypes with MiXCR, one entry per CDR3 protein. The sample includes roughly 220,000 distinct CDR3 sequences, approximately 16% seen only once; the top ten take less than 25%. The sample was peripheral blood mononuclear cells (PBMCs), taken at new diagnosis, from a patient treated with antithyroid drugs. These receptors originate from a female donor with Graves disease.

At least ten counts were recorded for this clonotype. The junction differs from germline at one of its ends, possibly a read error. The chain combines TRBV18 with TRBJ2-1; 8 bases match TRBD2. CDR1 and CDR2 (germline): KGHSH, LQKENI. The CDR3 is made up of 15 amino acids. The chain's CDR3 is CASSPLAGGINGQFF. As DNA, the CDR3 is TGTGCCAGCTCACCACTGGCGGGAGGCATCAATGGGCAGTTCTTC.

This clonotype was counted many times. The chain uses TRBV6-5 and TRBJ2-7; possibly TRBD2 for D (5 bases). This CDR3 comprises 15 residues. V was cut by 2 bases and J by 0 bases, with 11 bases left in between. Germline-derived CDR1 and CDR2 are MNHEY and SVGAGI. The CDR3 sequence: CASSYEGIYSYEQYF. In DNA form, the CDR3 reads TGTGCCAGCAGTTACGAGGGCATTTACTCCTACGAGCAGTACTTC.

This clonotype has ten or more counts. The CDR3 sequence: CASSPLGDIGYTF. The CDR3 DNA sequence: TGTGCCAGCAGCCCGCTAGGAGACATCGGCTACACCTTC. This chain uses TRBV3-1 with TRBJ1-2; D is unresolved. The CDR3 loop spans 13 amino acids. Between the trimmed V and J ends, which lost 4 bases and 8 bases, there was a span of 14 bases. CDR1 is LGHDT and CDR2 is YNNKEL in the germline V gene (reference sequence).

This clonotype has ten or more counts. The CDR3 sequence is CASSPQRMNTEAFF. DNA of the CDR3: TGTGCCAGCTCACCACAGAGAATGAACACTGAAGCTTTCTTT. The V call is TRBV18, the J call TRBJ1-1, with no clear D. The CDR3 totals 14 residues. Trimming stripped 1 base from V and 0 bases from J, with 6 bases between. Looked up from germline, CDR1 is KGHSH and CDR2 is LQKENI.

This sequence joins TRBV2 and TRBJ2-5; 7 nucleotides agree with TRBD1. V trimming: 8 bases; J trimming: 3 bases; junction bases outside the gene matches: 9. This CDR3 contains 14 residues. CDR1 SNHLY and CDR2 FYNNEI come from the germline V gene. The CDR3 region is CASQHGTVEETQYF. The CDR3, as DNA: TGTGCCAGCCAACACGGGACAGTGGAAGAGACCCAGTACTTC.

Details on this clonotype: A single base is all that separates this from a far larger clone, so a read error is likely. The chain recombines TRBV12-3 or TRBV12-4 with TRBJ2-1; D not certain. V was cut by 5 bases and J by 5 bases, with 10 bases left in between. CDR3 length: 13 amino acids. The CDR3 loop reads CASSDPLHNEQFF. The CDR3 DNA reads TGTGCCAGCAGTGACCCTCTCCACAATGAGCAGTTCTTC.

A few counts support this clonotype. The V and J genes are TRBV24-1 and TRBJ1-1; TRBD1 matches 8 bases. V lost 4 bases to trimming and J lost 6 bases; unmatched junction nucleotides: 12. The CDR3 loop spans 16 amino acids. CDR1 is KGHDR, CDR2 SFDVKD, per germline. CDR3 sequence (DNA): TGTGCCACCAGTGACACAAGACAGGGGTCCGGCGCTGAAGCTTTCTTT. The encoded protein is CATSDTRQGSGAEAFF.

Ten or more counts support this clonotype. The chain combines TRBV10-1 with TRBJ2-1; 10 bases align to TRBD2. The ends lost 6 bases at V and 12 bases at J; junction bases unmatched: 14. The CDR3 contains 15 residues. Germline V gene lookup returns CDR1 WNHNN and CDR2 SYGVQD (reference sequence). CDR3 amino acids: CASSPEGAGGPVQFF. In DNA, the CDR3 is TGCGCCAGCAGCCCGGAGGGAGCGGGAGGGCCGGTGCAGTTCTTC.

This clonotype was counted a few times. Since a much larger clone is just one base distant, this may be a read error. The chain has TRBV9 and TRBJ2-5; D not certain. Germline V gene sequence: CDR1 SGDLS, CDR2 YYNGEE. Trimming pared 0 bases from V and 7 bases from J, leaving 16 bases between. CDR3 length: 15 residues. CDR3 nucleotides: TGTGCCAGCAGCGTAGGCGGCGCGAAGAGAGGGACCCAGTACTTC. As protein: CASSVGGAKRGTQYF. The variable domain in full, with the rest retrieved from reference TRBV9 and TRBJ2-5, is DSGVTQTPKHLITATGQRVTLRCSPRSGDLSVYWYQQSLDQGLQFLIQYYNGEERAKGNILERFSAQQFPDLHSELNLSSLELGDSALYFCASSVGGAKRGTQYFGPGTRLLVL.

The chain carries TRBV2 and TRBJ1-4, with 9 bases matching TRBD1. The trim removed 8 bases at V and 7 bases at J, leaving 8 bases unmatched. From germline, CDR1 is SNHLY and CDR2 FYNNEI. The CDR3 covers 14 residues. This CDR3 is CASRGQGISEKLFF. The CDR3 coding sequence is TGTGCCAGCCGCGGACAGGGGATCTCTGAAAAACTGTTTTTT.

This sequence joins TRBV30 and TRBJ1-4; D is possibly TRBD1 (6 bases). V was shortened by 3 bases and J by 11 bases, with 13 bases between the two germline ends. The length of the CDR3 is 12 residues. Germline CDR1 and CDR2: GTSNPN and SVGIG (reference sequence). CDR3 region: CAWSQGLKKLFF. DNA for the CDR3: TGTGCCTGGAGCCAGGGGCTCAAGAAACTGTTTTTT.

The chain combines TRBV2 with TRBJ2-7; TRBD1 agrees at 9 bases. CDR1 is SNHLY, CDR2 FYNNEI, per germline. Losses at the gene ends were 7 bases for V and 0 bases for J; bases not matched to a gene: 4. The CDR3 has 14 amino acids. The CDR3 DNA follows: TGTGCCAGCACTGGGACAGGGAACTCCTACGAGCAGTACTTC. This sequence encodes CASTGTGNSYEQYF.

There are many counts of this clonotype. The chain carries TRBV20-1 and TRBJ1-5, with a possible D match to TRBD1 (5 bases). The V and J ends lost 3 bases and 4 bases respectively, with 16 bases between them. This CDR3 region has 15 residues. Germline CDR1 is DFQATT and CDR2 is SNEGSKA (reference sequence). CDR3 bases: TGCAGTGCTAGCGGGGCTCAAGAGGATAATCAGCCCCAGCATTTT. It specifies CSASGAQEDNQPQHF.

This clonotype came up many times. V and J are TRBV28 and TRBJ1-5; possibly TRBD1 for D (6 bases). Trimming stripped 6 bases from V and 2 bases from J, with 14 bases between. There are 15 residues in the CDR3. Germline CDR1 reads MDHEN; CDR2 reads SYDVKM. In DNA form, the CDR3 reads TGTGCCAGCAGCAGACAGGTTTTCCGCAATCAGCCCCAGCATTTT. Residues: CASSRQVFRNQPQHF.

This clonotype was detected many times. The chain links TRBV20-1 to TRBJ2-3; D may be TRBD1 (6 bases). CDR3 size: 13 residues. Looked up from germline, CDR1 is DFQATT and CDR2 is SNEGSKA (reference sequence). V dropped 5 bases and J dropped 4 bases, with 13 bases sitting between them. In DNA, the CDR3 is TGCAGTGCTCCGCGACAGGAGGCAGATACGCAGTATTTT. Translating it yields CSAPRQEADTQYF.

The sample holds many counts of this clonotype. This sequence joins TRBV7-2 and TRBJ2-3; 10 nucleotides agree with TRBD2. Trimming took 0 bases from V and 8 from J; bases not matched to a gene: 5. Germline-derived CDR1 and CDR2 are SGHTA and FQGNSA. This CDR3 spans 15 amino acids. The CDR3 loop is CASSLAQREGSTQYF. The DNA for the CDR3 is TGTGCCAGCAGCTTAGCTCAGCGGGAGGGGTCTACGCAGTATTTT. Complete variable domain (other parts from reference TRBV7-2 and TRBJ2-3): GAGVSQSPSNKVTEKGKDVELRCDPISGHTALYWYRQSLGQGLEFLIYFQGNSAPDKSGLPSDRFSAERTGGSVSTLTIQRTQQEDSAVYLCASSLAQREGSTQYFGPGTRLTVL.

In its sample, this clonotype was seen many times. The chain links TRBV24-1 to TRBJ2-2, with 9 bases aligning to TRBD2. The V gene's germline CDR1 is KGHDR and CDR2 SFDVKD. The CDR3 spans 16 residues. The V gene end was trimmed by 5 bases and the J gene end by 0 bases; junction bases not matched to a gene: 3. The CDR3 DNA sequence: TGTGCCACCAGTGGACTAGCGGAAGCGAACACCGGGGAGCTGTTTTTT. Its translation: CATSGLAEANTGELFF.

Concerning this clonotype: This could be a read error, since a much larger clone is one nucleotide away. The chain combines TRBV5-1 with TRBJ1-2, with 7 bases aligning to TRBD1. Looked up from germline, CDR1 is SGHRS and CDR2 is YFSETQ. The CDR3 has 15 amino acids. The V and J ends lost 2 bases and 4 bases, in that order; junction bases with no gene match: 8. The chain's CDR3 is CASSFPGQTSYGYTF. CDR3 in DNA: TGCGCCAGCAGCTTCCCGGGACAGACGAGCTATGGCTACACCTTC.

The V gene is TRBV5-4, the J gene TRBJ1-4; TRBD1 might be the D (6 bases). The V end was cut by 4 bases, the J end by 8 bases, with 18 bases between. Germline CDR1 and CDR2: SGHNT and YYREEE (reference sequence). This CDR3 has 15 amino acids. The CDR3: CASSPGGGGREKLFF. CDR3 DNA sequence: TGTGCCAGCAGCCCCGGAGGGGGAGGTCGCGAAAAACTGTTTTTT.

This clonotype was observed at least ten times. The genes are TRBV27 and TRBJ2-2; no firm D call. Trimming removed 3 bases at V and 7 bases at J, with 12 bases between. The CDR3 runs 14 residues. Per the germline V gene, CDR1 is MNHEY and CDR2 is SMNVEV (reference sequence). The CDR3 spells CASSLTFKGGELFF. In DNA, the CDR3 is TGTGCCAGCAGTTTGACTTTTAAGGGCGGGGAGCTGTTTTTT.

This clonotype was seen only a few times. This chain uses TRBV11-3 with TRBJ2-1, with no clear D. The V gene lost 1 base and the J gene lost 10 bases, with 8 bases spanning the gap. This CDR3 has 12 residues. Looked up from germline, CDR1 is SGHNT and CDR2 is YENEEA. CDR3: CASSLGVREQFF. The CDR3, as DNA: TGTGCCAGCAGCTTAGGGGTCAGGGAGCAGTTCTTC.